The T cell receptor (beta chain) under discussion was sequenced for a study of OX40 agonist ivuxolimab in advanced cancers. Broader study findings: The authors did not determine the antigen specificity of the expanded peripheral T cells.

Sampling of blood occurred at baseline, cycle 4 day 1, and cycle 7 day 1. On this clone: No antigen is known for it.

V was pared by 6 bases and J by 4 bases, with 18 bases between. There are 14 residues in the CDR3. Germline V gene sequence: CDR1 SQVTM, CDR2 ANQGSEA. The method was immunoSEQ multiplex PCR; TCRdb's version includes in-frame clones alone and lacks a portion of them. The data contain fewer than 45,000 clones, 80% of them singletons. Source: CD4+ or CD8+ T cells sorted from blood, taken in a trial of the OX40 agonist ivuxolimab. The receptor comes from an adult with an advanced solid tumor such as melanoma, head and neck, liver or kidney cancer. The V call is TRBV29-1, the J call TRBJ1-2; D call uncertain. The CDR3 sequence: CSVTKPPDGYGYTF. CDR3 bases: TGCAGCGTCACTAAACCGCCGGACGGCTATGGCTACACCTTC. The whole variable domain, filled in from reference TRBV29-1 and TRBJ1-2, reads SAVISQKPSRDICQRGTSLTIQCQVDSQVTMMFWYRQQPGQSLTLIATANQGSEATYESGFVIDKFPISRPNLTFSTLTVSNMSPEDSSIYLCSVTKPPDGYGYTFGSGTRLTVV.